These 24 T cell receptor beta chains originate from one sample sequenced in a study of preoperative IRX-2 immunotherapy in early breast cancer. Described treatment: preoperative locoregional IRX-2 cytokine immunotherapy. Sequenced by immunoSEQ multiplex PCR; TCRdb stores in-frame clones only, minus some. Here the sample spans around 40,000 clones, 70% to 80% being singletons. Specimen: tumor tissue, collected after IRX-2 immunotherapy. The receptors were gathered from a human donor with breast cancer.

This rearrangement joins TRBV6-8 to TRBJ2-3, with 9 nucleotides matching TRBD1. With V trimmed by 4 bases and J by 1 base, 6 bases remained unmatched. The CDR3 contains 16 residues. Germline CDR1 MNHGY, CDR2 SAAAGT. CDR3 region: CASSSGDRAGTDTQYF. In DNA, the CDR3 is TGTGCCAGCAGTTCGGGGGACAGGGCAGGCACAGATACGCAGTATTTT.

J is TRBJ2-5 and V is TRBV14, with 7 bases matching TRBD1. CDR3 length: 18 residues. Germline CDR1 reads SGHDN; CDR2 reads FVKESK. V lost 6 bases, J lost 1 base, and 17 bases stayed unmatched. CDR3 coding DNA: TGTGCCAGCAGTCGTAAGCATAACAGGGGAAGAGGCCAAGAGACCCAGTACTTC. It is translated as CASSRKHNRGRGQETQYF.

V usage is TRBV28 and J usage is TRBJ2-1; the D is unclear. The germline V and J ends were trimmed by 5 bases and 1 base, with 6 bases remaining between them. The CDR3 length is 13 residues. Germline lookup yields CDR1 MDHEN and CDR2 SYDVKM. The CDR3 region is CASSRISYNEQFF. The CDR3 DNA follows: TGTGCCAGCAGTCGCATTTCCTACAATGAGCAGTTCTTC.

This clone appeared a single time. J is TRBJ2-7 and V is TRBV14; D uncertain. The V gene's germline CDR1 is SGHDN and CDR2 FVKESK. The V end was cut by 1 base, the J end by 0 bases, with 16 bases between. The CDR3 is 17 residues long. The CDR3 is CASSQAGRTPHSYEQYF. DNA for the CDR3: TGTGCCAGCAGCCAAGCAGGAAGGACGCCGCACTCCTACGAGCAGTACTTC.

The chain recombines TRBV28 with TRBJ1-2, with 9 bases aligning to TRBD1. Germline lookup yields CDR1 MDHEN and CDR2 SYDVKM. With 1 base clipped from V and 5 bases from J, the junction kept 11 bases outside the gene matches. The CDR3 sequence is 17 residues long. The CDR3 DNA is TGTGCCAGCAGTTTATCCACCGGGACAGGGAGGGGTTATGGCTACACCTTC. It is translated as CASSLSTGTGRGYGYTF.

The CDR3 nucleotides are TGTGCCTCGTCCGGGACGGTGAACGAGCAGTACTTC. Protein: CASSGTVNEQYF. This rearrangement joins TRBV30 to TRBJ2-7; D tentatively fits TRBD1 or TRBD2 (5 bases each). V dropped 7 bases and J dropped 5 bases, with 15 bases sitting between them. This CDR3 is built from 12 residues. Germline CDR1 and CDR2: GTSNPN and SVGIG (reference sequence).

This clone has only one observation. This rearrangement joins TRBV5-1 to TRBJ2-1, with D possibly matching TRBD1 (6 bases). This CDR3 region has 14 residues. Per germline, CDR1 SGHRS and CDR2 YFSETQ. As DNA, the CDR3 is TGCGCACCAGATAAGGGGGACCTTGGGAATGAGCAGTTCTTC. Translating gives CAPDKGDLGNEQFF. Using reference TRBV5-1 and TRBJ2-1 for the parts outside the CDR3, the full variable domain is KAGVTQTPRYLIKTRGQQVTLSCSPISGHRSVSWYQQTPGQGLQFLFEYFSETQRNKGNFPGRFSGRQFSNSRSEMNVSTLELGDSALYLCAPDKGDLGNEQFFGPGTRLTVL.

The chain joins TRBV6-8 to TRBJ2-7; D possibly corresponds to TRBD1 (5 bases). Germline CDR1 MNHGY, CDR2 SAAAGT. Trimming left V 5 bases short and J 4 bases short, with 15 bases between. The CDR3 runs to 14 residues. The CDR3 coding sequence is TGTGCCAGCAGTCCCTATGGACAACATTACGAGCAGTACTTC. It yields the protein CASSPYGQHYEQYF.

The chain couples TRBV7-7 to TRBJ1-2, with TRBD1 identical over 7 bases. With V trimmed by 3 bases and J by 0 bases, 1 base remained unmatched. The CDR3 is 14 amino acids. Germline V gene lookup returns CDR1 SSHAT and CDR2 FNYEAQ (reference sequence). The CDR3 DNA follows: TGTGCCAGCAGCTTGGGACAGACTAACTATGGCTACACCTTC. It encodes CASSLGQTNYGYTF.

The chain carries TRBV5-1 and TRBJ2-1; the D call may be TRBD1 or TRBD2 (5 bases each). Trimming left V 0 bases short and J 5 bases short, with 12 bases between. This CDR3 has 15 residues. Per the germline V gene, CDR1 is SGHRS and CDR2 is YFSETQ. The CDR3 sequence is CASSLVGTTNNEQFF. DNA for the CDR3: TGCGCCAGCAGCTTGGTGGGGACCACAAACAATGAGCAGTTCTTC.

The chain carries TRBV5-1 and TRBJ1-3; no reliable D call. The CDR3 is made up of 14 amino acids. The V end lost 8 bases, the J end lost 0 bases, and 12 bases lay between the germline ends. Germline CDR1 reads SGHRS; CDR2 reads YFSETQ. The DNA of the CDR3 is TGCGCCAGTGCCGAAGGGTTCTCTGGAAACACCATATATTTT. Protein product: CASAEGFSGNTIYF.

The J gene is TRBJ2-7, the V gene TRBV18, with D perhaps TRBD1 (7 bases). Deletions cut 3 bases from V and 5 bases from J, with 14 bases between. Germline assignment: CDR1 KGHSH and CDR2 LQKENI. The CDR3 has 14 residues. This CDR3 reads CASSPSRGDDEQYF. CDR3 DNA sequence: TGTGCCAGCTCACCGAGCAGGGGGGACGACGAGCAGTACTTC.

The rearrangement links TRBV6-8 to TRBJ1-1; D may be TRBD1 (5 bases). Per germline, CDR1 MNHGY and CDR2 SAAAGT. This CDR3 is built from 14 residues. V was pared by 5 bases and J by 2 bases, with 12 bases between. The CDR3 nucleotides are TGTGCCAGCAGTACGCAGGGTGGTAACACTGAAGCTTTCTTT. Amino acid sequence: CASSTQGGNTEAFF.

The gene calls are TRBV6-8 and TRBJ1-1; no clear D. This CDR3 has 12 residues. Germline V gene sequence: CDR1 MNHGY, CDR2 SAAAGT. The germline V and J ends were trimmed by 7 bases and 7 bases, with 13 bases remaining between them. The DNA of the CDR3 is TGTGCCAGCAACTACCTCGGCGGTGAAGCTTTCTTT. It codes for CASNYLGGEAFF.

The V gene is TRBV11-3, the J gene TRBJ2-1; D perhaps matches TRBD2 (6 bases). The CDR3 is 16 amino acids. Germline lookup yields CDR1 SGHNT and CDR2 YENEEA. With 3 bases removed from V and 0 bases from J, the gap between germline ends came to 12 bases. The DNA for the CDR3 is TGTGCCAGCAGCTTGGGGGGACTGAGCTCCTACAATGAGCAGTTCTTC. Translated: CASSLGGLSSYNEQFF.

The chain uses TRBV11-1 and TRBJ2-5, with TRBD1 identical over 7 bases. The CDR3 runs 14 residues. Germline loops: CDR1 SGHAT, CDR2 FQDESV (reference sequence). J lost 5 bases, V lost 5 bases, and 8 bases had no gene match. The CDR3 protein is CASSRQGFRETQYF. In DNA form, the CDR3 reads TGTGCCAGCAGCCGACAGGGCTTCCGGGAGACCCAGTACTTC.

This clone has only one observation. The chain combines TRBV6-8 with TRBJ2-5; 9 positions match TRBD1. CDR3 length: 13 amino acids. The germline gives CDR1 MNHGY, CDR2 SAAAGT. Unmatched junction bases numbered 3, after V lost 6 bases and J lost 4 bases. CDR3 loop: CASSDRGSETQYF. CDR3 nucleotides: TGTGCCAGCAGCGACAGGGGGTCAGAGACCCAGTACTTC.

In its sample, this clone was seen once. The chain carries TRBV19 and TRBJ1-2, with 8 bases matching TRBD1. The germline gives CDR1 LNHDA, CDR2 SQIVND (reference sequence). Trimming removed 9 bases from V and 1 base from J; junction bases left unmatched: 13. There are 16 residues in the CDR3. CDR3 DNA: TGTGCCAGCAGGACGCCCAGGGGGCGCGGTAACTATGGCTACACCTTC. This sequence encodes CASRTPRGRGNYGYTF.

The chain links TRBV11-3 to TRBJ1-5, with 12 bases matching TRBD1. With V trimmed by 1 base and J by 1 base, 8 bases remained unmatched. Germline assignment: CDR1 SGHNT and CDR2 YENEEA. This CDR3 contains 19 residues. In DNA, the CDR3 is TGTGCCAGCAGCTTAGTAGGGGGACAGGGGGCTGGAAGCAATCAGCCCCAGCATTTT. It specifies CASSLVGGQGAGSNQPQHF.

Points on this clone: The germline gene is not matched at one end of the junction; a read error may be the cause. The chain uses TRBV5-1 and TRBJ2-3, with D possibly TRBD2 on 6 matching bases. The CDR3 loop spans 16 amino acids. CDR1 SGHRS and CDR2 YFSETQ come from the germline V gene. CDR3 bases: TGCGCCAGCAGATTGGAGCCGGTCGCGGGGCCAGATACGCAGTATTTT. Translation: CASRLEPVAGPDTQYF.

The rearrangement links TRBV6-8 to TRBJ1-4, with D possibly TRBD1 on 5 matching bases. The germline V and J ends were trimmed by 2 bases and 8 bases, with 12 bases remaining between them. CDR1 and CDR2 (germline): MNHGY, SAAAGT. The CDR3 loop spans 14 amino acids. DNA of the CDR3: TGTGCCAGCAGTTACGATCATAAGGGGGAAAAACTGTTTTTT. Encoded protein: CASSYDHKGEKLFF.

This clone appeared once. The genes are TRBV6-4 and TRBJ2-1; 11 nucleotides agree with TRBD2. CDR3 size: 15 residues. Germline V gene lookup returns CDR1 MRHNA and CDR2 SNTAGT. The ends lost 7 bases at V and 5 bases at J; junction bases unmatched: 7. CDR3 protein: CASNPGLAVNNEQFF. The CDR3, as DNA: TGTGCCAGCAACCCGGGACTAGCGGTAAACAATGAGCAGTTCTTC.

The chain links TRBV11-3 to TRBJ1-1; TRBD1 agrees at 8 bases. Unmatched junction bases numbered 14, after V lost 6 bases and J lost 11 bases. The CDR3 is 14 amino acids. From germline, CDR1 is SGHNT and CDR2 YENEEA. CDR3 sequence: CASSSGQVPEAAFF. Here the CDR3 DNA reads TGTGCCAGCAGTTCGGGACAGGTACCTGAGGCGGCTTTCTTT. Variable domain in full (rest from reference TRBV11-3 and TRBJ1-1): EAGVVQSPRYKIIEKKQPVAFWCNPISGHNTLYWYLQNLGQGPELLIRYENEEAVDDSQLPKDRFSAERLKGVDSTLKIQPAELGDSAVYLCASSSGQVPEAAFFGQGTRLTVV.

The chain recombines TRBV19 with TRBJ1-5, with 11 bases lining up with TRBD1. CDR3 length equals 15 residues. Germline loops: CDR1 LNHDA, CDR2 SQIVND (reference sequence). J gave up 6 bases and V 8 bases, and 9 bases lay outside the gene matches. CDR3: CASGYRDRGSQPQHF. DNA of the CDR3: TGTGCCAGTGGGTACCGGGACAGGGGGAGTCAGCCCCAGCATTTT.